This T cell receptor beta chain comes out of a study of T cell responses to AZD1222 COVID-19 vaccine (dated by TCRdb to the early 2020s). For the wider study: Because spike-specific TCR depth and breadth did not differ between the two schedules, AZD1222 recipients who got a second dose at roughly 4 weeks were pooled with those who got a second dose at roughly 12 weeks. Trial participants were enrolled into age subgroups of 18-55, 56-69 and 70-plus years, which contained about 150, 28 and 57 TCR-sequenced participants, respectively. A total of over 230 trial participants underwent TCR sequencing, of whom roughly 210 received two doses of AZD1222 and 26 received two doses of the MenACWY control vaccine. The investigation overall reported the following: Reportedly, close to half of the unique spike-specific TCRs recognized epitopes lying outside the regions that are mutated in the B.1.351 and B.1.1.7 variants. Conclusions about previously exposed vaccinees were limited because only a handful of AZD1222 recipients were SARS-CoV-2 seropositive at baseline. The vaccine-associated CD4 TCRs covered the entire spike protein, and the dominant responses fell in regions 160-218 and 743-854. In the small 56-69-year group, the increase in depth fell short of significance, most likely because of low power. Participants were mostly white British, with more females than males. The authors suggested clonal diversity may have been underestimated. After two AZD1222 doses, both the breadth and the depth of spike-specific TCRs were significantly higher than at day 0 and than in MenACWY recipients. Because no samples from the day 14 peak response were available, repertoires could be characterized only after the peak T cell response.

The time point label of this sample denotes: baseline before first vaccination. Vaccinee samples came from UK trials COV001 and COV002, including a single-blind randomized controlled phase 2/3 trial of AZD1222 (ChAdOx1 nCoV-19) in healthy adults. For TCRbeta chain sequencing, PBMC samples were collected from trial participants at day 0 and at day 28 after the second dose. Comment on this clone: This clone's antigen is unknown. The record has no base qualities; no much larger clone is one base away.

The CDR3 regions of human TCRbeta chains were analyzed by immunosequencing. From the authors' description of their analysis: TCRs in the repertoires were compared against a reference library of SARS-CoV-2-specific TCRs that had been generated with the MIRA antigen-specificity platform. Breadth was defined as the fraction of unique TCRs that were SARS-CoV-2-associated, and depth was defined as the fraction of total T cells that were SARS-CoV-2-associated. Using the MIRA data, every spike-specific TCR was mapped to the spike region that the TCR reacted to and assigned to either a CD4 or a CD8 class. Log10-transformed breadth and depth values were compared by one-way ANOVA with Sidak's multiple comparisons tests. Entries here come from immuneACCESS through TCRdb and include only in-frame sequences with V and J called. Some clones fail to appear in such tables; in the studies checked, an unresolved V gene covers under half of the shortfall, and the cause of the remainder is unknown. V, J and clone size derive from that table, while D and trimming were established from the DNA sequence. The sample table shows under 95,000 clones, and 86% are seen once. Approximately 8% of the sample is held by the ten biggest clonotypes.

This sequence originates from an adult in good health. The specimen was peripheral blood, collected on day 0 of AZD1222 vaccination.

The CDR3 region has the sequence CASSLNGPGANVLTF. The DNA sequence is given as TGTGCCAGCAGCTTAAACGGGCCTGGGGCCAACGTCCTGACTTTC. The rearrangement joined TRBV7-3 to TRBJ2-6, with the identity of the D gene unclear. The CDR3, from cysteine to phenylalanine, totals 15 residues. Only the CDR3 DNA stays, 45 bases, in frame from base 1. The germline V gene yields SGHTA for CDR1 and FQGTGA for CDR2. V and J lose 1 base and 2 bases, and a span of 6 bases separates them. Reference TRBV7-3 and TRBJ2-6 proteins supply the regions before and after the CDR3; the full variable domain is: GAGVSQTPSNKVTEKGKYVELRCDPISGHTALYWYRQSLGQGPEFLIYFQGTGAADDSGLPNDRFFAVRPEGSVSTLKIQRTERGDSAVYLCASSLNGPGANVLTFGAGSRLTVL.